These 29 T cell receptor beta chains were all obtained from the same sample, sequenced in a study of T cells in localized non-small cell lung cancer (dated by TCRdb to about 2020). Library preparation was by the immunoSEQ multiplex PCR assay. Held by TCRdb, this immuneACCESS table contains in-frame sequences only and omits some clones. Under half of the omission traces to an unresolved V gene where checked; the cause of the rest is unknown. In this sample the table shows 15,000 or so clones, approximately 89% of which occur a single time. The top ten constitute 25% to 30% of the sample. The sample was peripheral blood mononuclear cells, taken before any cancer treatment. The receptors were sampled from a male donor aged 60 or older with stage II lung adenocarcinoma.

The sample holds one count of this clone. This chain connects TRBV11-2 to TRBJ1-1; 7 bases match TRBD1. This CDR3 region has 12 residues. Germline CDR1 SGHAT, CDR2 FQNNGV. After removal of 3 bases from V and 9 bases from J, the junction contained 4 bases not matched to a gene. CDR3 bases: TGTGCCAGCAGCTTTGGACAGGCCAAAGCTTTCTTT. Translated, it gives CASSFGQAKAFF.

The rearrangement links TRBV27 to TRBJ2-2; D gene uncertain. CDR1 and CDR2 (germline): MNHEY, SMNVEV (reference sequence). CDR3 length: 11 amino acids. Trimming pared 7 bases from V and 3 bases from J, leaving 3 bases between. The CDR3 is CASTDTGELFF. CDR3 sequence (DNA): TGTGCCAGCACCGACACCGGGGAGCTGTTTTTT.

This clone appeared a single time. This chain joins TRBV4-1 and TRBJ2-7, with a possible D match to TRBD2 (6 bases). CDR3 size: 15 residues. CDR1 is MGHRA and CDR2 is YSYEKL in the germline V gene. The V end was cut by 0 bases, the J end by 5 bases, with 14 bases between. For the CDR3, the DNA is TGCGCCAGCAGCCAAGAGCGGAGGGTAGGTGACGAGCAGTACTTC. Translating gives CASSQERRVGDEQYF.

DNA for the CDR3: TGTGCCAGCAGCACCCGGGACAAGAATCGGGACTACGAGCAGTACTTC. It translates to CASSTRDKNRDYEQYF. The chain uses TRBV11-2 and TRBJ2-7; D perhaps matches TRBD1 (6 bases). CDR1 and CDR2 from the germline V gene are SGHAT and FQNNGV. CDR3 length: 16 residues. V lost 5 bases and J lost 3, with 20 bases in between.

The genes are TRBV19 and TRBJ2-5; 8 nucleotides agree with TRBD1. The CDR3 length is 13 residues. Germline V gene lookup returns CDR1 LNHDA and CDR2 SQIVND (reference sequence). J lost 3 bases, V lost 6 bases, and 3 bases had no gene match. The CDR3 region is CASSSQGEETQYF. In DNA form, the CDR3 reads TGTGCCAGTAGCTCACAGGGGGAAGAGACCCAGTACTTC.

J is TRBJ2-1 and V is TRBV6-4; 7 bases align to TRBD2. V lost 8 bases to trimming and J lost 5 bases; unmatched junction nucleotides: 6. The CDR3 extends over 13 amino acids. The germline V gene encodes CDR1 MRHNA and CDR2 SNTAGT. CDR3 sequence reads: CASSLAEDNEQFF. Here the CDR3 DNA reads TGTGCCAGCTCTCTAGCGGAGGACAATGAGCAGTTCTTC.

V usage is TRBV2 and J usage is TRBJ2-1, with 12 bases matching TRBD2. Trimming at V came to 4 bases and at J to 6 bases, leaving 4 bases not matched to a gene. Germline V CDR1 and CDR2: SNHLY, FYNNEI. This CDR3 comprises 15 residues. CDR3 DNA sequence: TGTGCCAGCAGTGGACTAGCGGGAGTGGGCAATGAGCAGTTCTTC. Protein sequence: CASSGLAGVGNEQFF.

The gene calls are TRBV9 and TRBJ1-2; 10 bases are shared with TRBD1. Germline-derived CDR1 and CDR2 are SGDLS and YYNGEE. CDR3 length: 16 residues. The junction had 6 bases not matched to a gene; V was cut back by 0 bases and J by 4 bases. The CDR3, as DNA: TGTGCCAGCAGCGTAGAGGGGACAGGGGACGTCTATGGCTACACCTTC. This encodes CASSVEGTGDVYGYTF.

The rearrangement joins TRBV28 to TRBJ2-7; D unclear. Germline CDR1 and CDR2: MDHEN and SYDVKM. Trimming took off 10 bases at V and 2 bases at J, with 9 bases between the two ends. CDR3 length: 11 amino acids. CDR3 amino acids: CATSRTYEQYF. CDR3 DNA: TGTGCCACCTCCCGGACCTACGAGCAGTACTTC.

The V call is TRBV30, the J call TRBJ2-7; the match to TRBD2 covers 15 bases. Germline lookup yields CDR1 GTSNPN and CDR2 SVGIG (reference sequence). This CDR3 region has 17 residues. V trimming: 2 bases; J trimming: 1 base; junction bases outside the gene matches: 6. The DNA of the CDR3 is TGTGCCTGGAGTCCCTTGGGACTAGCGGGAGGTTCCTACGAGCAGTACTTC. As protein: CAWSPLGLAGGSYEQYF.

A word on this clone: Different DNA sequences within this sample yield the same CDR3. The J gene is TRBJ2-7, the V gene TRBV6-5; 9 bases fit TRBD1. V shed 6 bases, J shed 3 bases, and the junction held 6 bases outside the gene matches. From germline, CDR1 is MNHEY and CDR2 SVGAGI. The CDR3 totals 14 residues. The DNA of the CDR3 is TGTGCCAGCAGCAGACAGGGGGGCAGCTACGAGCAGTACTTC. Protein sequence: CASSRQGGSYEQYF.

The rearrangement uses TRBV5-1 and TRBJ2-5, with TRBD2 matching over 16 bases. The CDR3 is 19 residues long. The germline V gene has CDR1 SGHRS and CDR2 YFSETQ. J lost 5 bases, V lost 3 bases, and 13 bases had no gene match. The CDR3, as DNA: TGCGCCAGCAGCTACCGGATAGGGACTAGCGGGAGGGCCTGGGAGACCCAGTACTTC. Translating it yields CASSYRIGTSGRAWETQYF.

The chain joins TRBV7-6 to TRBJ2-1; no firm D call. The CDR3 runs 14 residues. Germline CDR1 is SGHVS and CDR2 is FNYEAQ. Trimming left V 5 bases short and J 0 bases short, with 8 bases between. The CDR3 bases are TGTGCCAGCAGCCCCCCCCGCTCCTACAATGAGCAGTTCTTC. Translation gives CASSPPRSYNEQFF.

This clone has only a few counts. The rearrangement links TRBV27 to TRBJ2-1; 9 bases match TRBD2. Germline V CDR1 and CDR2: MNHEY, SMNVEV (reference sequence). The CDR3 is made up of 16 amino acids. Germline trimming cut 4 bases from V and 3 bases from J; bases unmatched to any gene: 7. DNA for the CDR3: TGTGCCAGCAGTTCCTTAACTAGCGGGTTCTACAATGAGCAGTTCTTC. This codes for CASSSLTSGFYNEQFF.

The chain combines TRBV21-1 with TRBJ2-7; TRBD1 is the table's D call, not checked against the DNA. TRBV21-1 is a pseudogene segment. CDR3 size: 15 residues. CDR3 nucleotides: TGTGCCAGCAGCAAGTCGGTAGGGGCATCTAACGAGCAGTACTTC. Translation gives CASSKSVGASNEQYF.

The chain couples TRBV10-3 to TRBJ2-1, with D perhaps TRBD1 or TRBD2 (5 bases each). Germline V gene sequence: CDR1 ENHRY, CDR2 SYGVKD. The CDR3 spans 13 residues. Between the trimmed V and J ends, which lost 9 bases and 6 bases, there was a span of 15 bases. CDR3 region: CAISGTKGNEQFF. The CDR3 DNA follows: TGTGCCATTTCCGGGACCAAGGGCAATGAGCAGTTCTTC.

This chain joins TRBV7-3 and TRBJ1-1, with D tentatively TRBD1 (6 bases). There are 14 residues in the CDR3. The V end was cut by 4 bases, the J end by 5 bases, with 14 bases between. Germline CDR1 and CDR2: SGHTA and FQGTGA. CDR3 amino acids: CASSSGVQGTEAFF. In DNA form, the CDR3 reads TGTGCCAGCAGCTCAGGGGTTCAGGGGACTGAAGCTTTCTTT.

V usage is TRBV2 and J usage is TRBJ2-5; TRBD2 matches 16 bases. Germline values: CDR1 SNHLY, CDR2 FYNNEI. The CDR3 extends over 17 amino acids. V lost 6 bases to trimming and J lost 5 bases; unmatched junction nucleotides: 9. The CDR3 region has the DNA TGTGCCAGCAGAGAGCCGGGACTAGCGGGAGGGAGGGAGACCCAGTACTTC. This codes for CASREPGLAGGRETQYF.

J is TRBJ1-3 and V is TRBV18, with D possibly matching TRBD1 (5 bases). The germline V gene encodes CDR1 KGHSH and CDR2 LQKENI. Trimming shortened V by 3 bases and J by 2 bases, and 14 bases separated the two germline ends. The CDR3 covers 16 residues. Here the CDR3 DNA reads TGTGCCAGCTCACCGACGACCCTCAGGGCTGGAAACACCATATATTTT. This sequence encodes CASSPTTLRAGNTIYF.

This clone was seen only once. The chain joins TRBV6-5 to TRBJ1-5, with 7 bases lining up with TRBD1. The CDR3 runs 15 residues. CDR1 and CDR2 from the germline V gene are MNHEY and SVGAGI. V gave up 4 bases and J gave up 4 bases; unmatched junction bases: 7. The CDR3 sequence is CASSSEGGDNQPQHF. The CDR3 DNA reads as TGTGCCAGCAGTTCAGAAGGGGGCGATAATCAGCCCCAGCATTTT.

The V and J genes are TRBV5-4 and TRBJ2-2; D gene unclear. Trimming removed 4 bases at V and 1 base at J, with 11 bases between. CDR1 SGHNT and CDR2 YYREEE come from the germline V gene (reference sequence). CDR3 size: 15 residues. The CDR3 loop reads CASSLGSGNTGELFF. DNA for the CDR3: TGTGCCAGCAGCCTAGGGTCGGGGAACACCGGGGAGCTGTTTTTT.

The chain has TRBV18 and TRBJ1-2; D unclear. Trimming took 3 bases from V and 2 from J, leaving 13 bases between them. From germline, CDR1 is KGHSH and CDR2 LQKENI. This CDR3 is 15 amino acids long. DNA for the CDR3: TGTGCCAGCTCACCTGCGGGTCTCTCAAACTATGGCTACACCTTC. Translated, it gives CASSPAGLSNYGYTF.

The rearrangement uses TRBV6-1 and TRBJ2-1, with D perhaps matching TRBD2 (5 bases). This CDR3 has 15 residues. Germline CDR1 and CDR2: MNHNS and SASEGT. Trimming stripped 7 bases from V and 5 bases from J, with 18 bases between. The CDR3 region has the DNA TGTGCCAGCAAGTATTACGGGTCCGGGGACAATGAGCAGTTCTTC. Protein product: CASKYYGSGDNEQFF.

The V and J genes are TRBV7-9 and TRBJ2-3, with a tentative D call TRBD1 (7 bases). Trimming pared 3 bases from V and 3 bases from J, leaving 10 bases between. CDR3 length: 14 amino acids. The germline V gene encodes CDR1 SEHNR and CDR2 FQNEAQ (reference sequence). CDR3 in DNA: TGTGCCAGCAGCTTCGCAGGGGGGACAGATACGCAGTATTTT. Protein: CASSFAGGTDTQYF. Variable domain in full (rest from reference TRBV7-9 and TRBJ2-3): DTGVSQNPRHKITKRGQNVTFRCDPISEHNRLYWYRQTLGQGPEFLTYFQNEAQLEKSRLLSDRFSAERPKGSFSTLEIQRTEQGDSAMYLCASSFAGGTDTQYFGPGTRLTVL.

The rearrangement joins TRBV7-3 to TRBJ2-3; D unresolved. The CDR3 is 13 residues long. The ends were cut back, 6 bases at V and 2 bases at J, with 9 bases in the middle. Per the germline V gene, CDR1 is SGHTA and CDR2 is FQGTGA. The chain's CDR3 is CASRPTPTDTQYF. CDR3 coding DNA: TGTGCCAGCAGACCTACTCCCACAGATACGCAGTATTTT.

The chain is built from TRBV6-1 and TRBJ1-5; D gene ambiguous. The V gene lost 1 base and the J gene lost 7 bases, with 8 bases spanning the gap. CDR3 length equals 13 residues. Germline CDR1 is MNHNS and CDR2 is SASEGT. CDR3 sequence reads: CASSEVAGQPQHF. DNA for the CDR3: TGTGCCAGCAGTGAAGTGGCAGGACAGCCCCAGCATTTT.

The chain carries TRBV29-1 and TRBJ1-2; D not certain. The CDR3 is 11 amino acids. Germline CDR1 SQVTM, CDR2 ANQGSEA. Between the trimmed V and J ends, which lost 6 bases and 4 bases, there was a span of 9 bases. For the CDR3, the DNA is TGCAGCGTGAAGGGCACCTATGGCTACACCTTC. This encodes CSVKGTYGYTF.

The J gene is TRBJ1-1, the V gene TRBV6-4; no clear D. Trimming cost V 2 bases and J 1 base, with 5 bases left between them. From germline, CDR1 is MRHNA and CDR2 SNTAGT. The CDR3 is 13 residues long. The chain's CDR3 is CASSDGENTEAFF. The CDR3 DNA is TGTGCCAGCAGTGACGGGGAGAACACTGAAGCTTTCTTT.

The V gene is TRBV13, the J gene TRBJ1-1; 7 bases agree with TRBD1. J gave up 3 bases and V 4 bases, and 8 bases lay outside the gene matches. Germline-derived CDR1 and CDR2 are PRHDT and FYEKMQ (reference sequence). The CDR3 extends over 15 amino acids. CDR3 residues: CASSSLGGKDTEAFF. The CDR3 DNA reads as TGTGCCAGCAGCTCCCTAGGGGGCAAGGACACTGAAGCTTTCTTT.